This T cell receptor beta chain was sequenced in a study of blood T cell repertoires in COVID-19. Study-level background: The cDNA or gDNA used as material had been derived from T cells, B-cell-depleted T cells, or PBMCs.

This clone was detected once. Under the authors' procedure: The authors estimated nucleated cell counts from reference gene primer amplification. TCRdb keeps only in-frame clones here, not all; method: immunoSEQ multiplex PCR. V, J and clone size were drawn from that table, and D and trimming were deduced from the DNA. The table shows a few hundred thousand clones, with about four fifths occurring only once. Recruitment covered 20 to 25 US areas and drew participants whose ages spanned about 18 to 100 years. Cohort 3 donors were reported recovered after two negative PCRs, clearance, or symptom resolution. J gave up 0 bases and V 6 bases, and 5 bases lay outside the gene matches. The CDR3 contains 15 residues. From germline, CDR1 is ENHRY and CDR2 SYGVKD.

The specimen was PBMCs or T cells enriched from blood (not recorded which). This clonotype originated in a woman aged 50 to 65 who had recovered from COVID-19. The chain couples TRBV10-3 to TRBJ1-3; the match to TRBD1 covers 7 bases. The CDR3 nucleotides read TGTGCCATCAGCGCTTCAGGGGGCTCTGGAAACACCATATATTTT. Amino acids: CAISASGGSGNTIYF.